A single sample is the source of the 27 T cell receptor beta chains below, sequenced in a study of human T cells and chemical hapten exposure. TCRdb re-analysed the RACE reads in MiXCR, keeping a single row per CDR3 protein. The data show roughly 150,000 distinct CDR3 sequences, with 12% seen just once and 1.2% to 1.5% held by the top ten. The time point was: patch test 2, 6 weeks after DPC sensitization. Sample treatment: therapeutic diphenylcyclopropenone sensitization with weekly scalp DPC. The sequencing here drew on whole blood, taken in connection with sensitization to the hapten diphenylcyclopropenone (DPC). The source of these receptors is a woman between 45 and 60 years old with alopecia areata. Some clones in this sample may be carry-over from other donors' samples.

This clonotype was seen at least ten times. The gene calls are TRBV24-1 and TRBJ2-5; D ambiguous. CDR3 length: 12 amino acids. Trimming left V 4 bases short and J 5 bases short, with 7 bases between. Looked up from germline, CDR1 is KGHDR and CDR2 is SFDVKD. The chain's CDR3 is CATSETGETQYF. The CDR3 coding sequence is TGTGCCACCAGTGAAACCGGCGAGACCCAGTACTTC.

V usage is TRBV3-1 and J usage is TRBJ1-1; D is undetermined. The CDR3 is made up of 13 amino acids. Germline CDR1 and CDR2: LGHDT and YNNKEL (reference sequence). Between the trimmed V and J ends, which lost 4 bases and 4 bases, there was a span of 10 bases. Written as DNA, the CDR3 is TGTGCCAGCAGCCCCGACGGGGTCACTGAAGCTTTCTTT. Translated: CASSPDGVTEAFF.

The chain uses TRBV21-1 and TRBJ2-3; TRBD2, the D gene given by the table, was not confirmed from the DNA. TRBV21-1 is recorded as a pseudogene. The length of the CDR3 is 18 residues. The CDR3 here is CASSKVTGEREGPNTQYF. Here the CDR3 DNA reads TGTGCCAGCAGCAAAGTCACTGGGGAGCGGGAGGGCCCTAATACGCAGTATTTT.

The rearrangement uses TRBV28 and TRBJ1-1; D is unresolved. The ends were cut back, 6 bases at V and 1 base at J, with 9 bases in the middle. The CDR3 contains 13 residues. The germline V gene has CDR1 MDHEN and CDR2 SYDVKM. The CDR3 loop reads CASSSLGNTEAFF. The CDR3 DNA reads as TGTGCCAGCAGCTCCCTCGGGAACACTGAAGCTTTCTTT.

This clonotype has more than one count but fewer than ten. This chain joins TRBV7-2 and TRBJ2-3; D is undetermined. In germline, CDR1 is SGHTA, CDR2 FQGNSA. This CDR3 is 14 amino acids long. V lost 1 base to trimming and J lost 6 bases, with 11 bases between them. The CDR3 DNA reads TGTGCCAGCAGCTTAGAACGGGCCCCGGATACGCAGTATTTT. This sequence encodes CASSLERAPDTQYF.

The chain joins TRBV4-2 to TRBJ2-1, with a tentative D call TRBD2 (5 bases). The germline gives CDR1 LGHNA, CDR2 YNFKEQ. V was clipped by 4 bases and J by 2 bases, with 21 bases between them. This CDR3 region has 18 residues. CDR3 sequence reads: CASSLEIWVAGAYNEQFF. CDR3 DNA: TGTGCCAGCAGCCTTGAGATTTGGGTCGCGGGTGCCTACAATGAGCAGTTCTTC.

This clonotype occurred a few times. The chain has TRBV7-9 and TRBJ2-1; 8 positions match TRBD1. Germline lookup yields CDR1 SEHNR and CDR2 FQNEAQ (reference sequence). Losses at the gene ends were 5 bases for V and 12 bases for J; bases not matched to a gene: 18. The CDR3 loop spans 16 amino acids. CDR3 residues: CASSPYRGYPEEVQFF. The CDR3 bases are TGTGCCAGCAGCCCCTACAGGGGGTACCCGGAGGAGGTGCAGTTCTTC.

This clonotype was seen ten or more times. This chain's CDR3 is CASSLLWAEAFF. The CDR3 DNA reads TGTGCCAGCAGCTTATTGTGGGCTGAAGCTTTCTTT. The rearrangement uses TRBV11-2 and TRBJ1-1; D is uncertain. CDR3 length: 12 residues. The V end was cut by 2 bases, the J end by 6 bases, with 7 bases between. CDR1 is SGHAT, CDR2 FQNNGV, per germline.

This clonotype was seen many times. The chain links TRBV11-2 to TRBJ2-7; unclear D gene. Per germline, CDR1 SGHAT and CDR2 FQNNGV. The CDR3 has 12 amino acids. V was trimmed by 0 bases and J by 6 bases, leaving 6 bases between them. The DNA of the CDR3 is TGTGCCAGCAGCTTAGATTTACCCGAGCAGTACTTC. This translates into CASSLDLPEQYF. Combining the CDR3 with reference TRBV11-2 and TRBJ2-7 gives the whole variable domain EAGVAQSPRYKIIEKRQSVAFWCNPISGHATLYWYQQILGQGPKLLIQFQNNGVVDDSQLPKDRFSAERLKGVDSTLKIQPAKLEDSAVYLCASSLDLPEQYFGPGTRLTVT.

There are a few counts of this clonotype. The J gene is TRBJ1-4, the V gene TRBV3-1; D unresolved. Germline CDR1 is LGHDT and CDR2 is YNNKEL (reference sequence). V lost 0 bases, J lost 7 bases, and 9 bases lay in between. The CDR3 is 14 amino acids. The CDR3 DNA is TGTGCCAGCAGCCAAGATTGGTCAGTTGAAAAACTGTTTTTT. Translation: CASSQDWSVEKLFF. The full variable domain, its missing parts supplied by reference TRBV3-1 and TRBJ1-4, is DTAVSQTPKYLVTQMGNDKSIKCEQNLGHDTMYWYKQDSKKFLKIMFSYNNKELIINETVPNRFSPKSPDKAHLNLHINSLELGDSAVYFCASSQDWSVEKLFFGSGTQLSVL.

The chain links TRBV11-3 to TRBJ2-5; 7 nucleotides agree with TRBD1. The CDR3 is 12 residues long. The V gene end was trimmed by 8 bases and the J gene end by 5 bases; junction bases not matched to a gene: 5. The V gene's germline CDR1 is SGHNT and CDR2 YENEEA. CDR3: CASGGQTETQYF. DNA for the CDR3: TGTGCCAGCGGGGGACAGACGGAGACCCAGTACTTC. Full variable domain (missing parts from reference TRBV11-3 and TRBJ2-5): EAGVVQSPRYKIIEKKQPVAFWCNPISGHNTLYWYLQNLGQGPELLIRYENEEAVDDSQLPKDRFSAERLKGVDSTLKIQPAELGDSAVYLCASGGQTETQYFGPGTRLLVL.

This clonotype was counted only a few times. The V call is TRBV6-5, the J call TRBJ2-7, with TRBD2 matching over 7 bases. The CDR3 has 14 residues. The ends lost 6 bases at V and 3 bases at J; junction bases unmatched: 8. CDR1 is MNHEY and CDR2 is SVGAGI in the germline V gene. The CDR3 DNA reads as TGTGCCAGCAGCCGCGGGAGCTTGAACTACGAGCAGTACTTC. Protein: CASSRGSLNYEQYF.

This clonotype came up a few times. This CDR3 reads CSAREGQGVHEQYF. The CDR3 DNA reads TGCAGTGCTAGAGAGGGACAGGGTGTCCACGAGCAGTACTTC. The rearrangement links TRBV20-1 to TRBJ2-7; 9 bases map to TRBD1. This CDR3 is built from 14 residues. The germline V gene encodes CDR1 DFQATT and CDR2 SNEGSKA (reference sequence). The V gene end was trimmed by 0 bases and the J gene end by 5 bases; junction bases not matched to a gene: 5.

This clonotype was seen many times. The rearrangement uses TRBV12-5 and TRBJ2-7; tentative D call: TRBD1 (6 bases). The CDR3 contains 13 residues. The germline V gene has CDR1 LGHNT and CDR2 FRNRAP. The V end was cut by 6 bases, the J end by 0 bases, with 9 bases between. CDR3 nucleotides: TGTGCTAGTGGCAGGGGTAGCTCCTACGAGCAGTACTTC. Amino acids: CASGRGSSYEQYF.

V usage is TRBV20-1 and J usage is TRBJ2-7; 12 nucleotides align to TRBD2. Germline assignment: CDR1 DFQATT and CDR2 SNEGSKA (reference sequence). The V segment lost 5 bases and the J segment 0 bases; nucleotides outside the gene matches: 5. The CDR3 runs to 15 residues. The CDR3 spells CSADTSGRRSYEQYF. The CDR3 nucleotides are TGCAGTGCTGATACTAGCGGGAGGCGCTCCTACGAGCAGTACTTC.

This chain uses TRBV21-1 with TRBJ2-6; TRBD1, as called in the table, went unchecked against the DNA. TRBV21-1 is a pseudogene. CDR3 size: 18 residues. The CDR3 DNA reads TGTGCCAGCAGCACAAGCGGGGTGCGGGGCGCTCGGGCCAACGTCCTGACTTTC. This translates into CASSTSGVRGARANVLTF.

This clonotype was picked up a small number of times. The rearrangement joins TRBV29-1 to TRBJ2-1, with 10 bases that match TRBD2. The germline V gene has CDR1 SQVTM and CDR2 ANQGSEA. This CDR3 comprises 16 residues. The CDR3 coding sequence is TGCAGGGCCGAGGCTAGCGGGAGACTGGGGCACAATGAGCAGTTCTTC. Its translation is CRAEASGRLGHNEQFF.

The chain has TRBV5-4 and TRBJ2-7; the D gene could be TRBD1 or TRBD2 (5 bases each). The CDR3 has 15 residues. V lost 0 bases, J lost 1 base, and 11 bases lay in between. Germline V gives CDR1 SGHNT, CDR2 YYREEE (reference sequence). DNA for the CDR3: TGTGCCAGCAGCTTGGATGGGGGAAGGTCCTACGAGCAGTACTTC. The encoded protein is CASSLDGGRSYEQYF.

On this clonotype: Since no conserved phenylalanine or tryptophan closes the CDR3, a read error is the likely cause. This chain joins TRBV20-1 and TRBJ1-6, with 7 bases identical to TRBD1. The CDR3 is made up of 14 amino acids. The V and J ends lost 4 bases and 7 bases, in that order; junction bases with no gene match: 7. Germline V gene data show CDR1 as DFQATT and CDR2 as SNEGSKA (reference sequence). The CDR3 loop reads CSAMSTQGNSPLHS. The CDR3 nucleotides are TGCAGTGCTATGAGCACACAGGGGAATTCACCCCTCCACTCT.

This chain connects TRBV19 to TRBJ2-6, with D tentatively TRBD2 (6 bases). V dropped 5 bases and J dropped 3 bases, with 14 bases sitting between them. The CDR3 sequence is 16 residues long. The germline V gene encodes CDR1 LNHDA and CDR2 SQIVND (reference sequence). The CDR3 reads CASSDRGSFGANVLTF. The CDR3 coding sequence is TGTGCCAGTAGTGACCGGGGGTCCTTTGGGGCCAACGTCCTGACTTTC.

This clonotype turned up a few times. V usage is TRBV5-1 and J usage is TRBJ1-1; D is undetermined. The CDR3 totals 12 residues. Germline values: CDR1 SGHRS, CDR2 YFSETQ. V was trimmed by 0 bases and J by 7 bases, leaving 7 bases between them. The CDR3 sequence: CASSLGRREAFF. The DNA for the CDR3 is TGCGCCAGCAGCTTGGGACGGCGTGAAGCTTTCTTT.

This clonotype was counted between two and nine times. Here the CDR3 DNA reads TGCGCCAGCACTCCGAAGAGAGGGCTGGGTACCGACGAGCAGTACTTC. It yields the protein CASTPKRGLGTDEQYF. This chain links TRBV5-1 with TRBJ2-7; D may be TRBD2 (5 bases). CDR1 and CDR2 from the germline V gene are SGHRS and YFSETQ. V lost 6 bases to trimming and J lost 5 bases, with 24 bases between them. CDR3 length equals 16 residues.

This clonotype was observed a few times. The chain is built from TRBV3-1 and TRBJ2-7; tentative D call: TRBD1 (5 bases). Germline CDR1 and CDR2: LGHDT and YNNKEL (reference sequence). Trimming pared 5 bases from V and 6 bases from J, leaving 14 bases between. The CDR3 consists of 13 residues. Here the CDR3 DNA reads TGTGCCAGCAGCGCCTGGGCTCAGGGCGAGCAGTACTTC. Its protein is CASSAWAQGEQYF.

Only a few counts were recorded for this clonotype. This rearrangement joins TRBV18 to TRBJ1-1; D unclear. V gave up 4 bases and J gave up 6 bases, with 12 bases separating them. Germline V gene sequence: CDR1 KGHSH, CDR2 LQKENI. The CDR3 is 13 residues long. CDR3 protein: CASSQSIEAEAFF. For the CDR3, the DNA is TGTGCCAGCTCACAATCCATAGAGGCTGAAGCTTTCTTT. Variable domain in full (rest from reference TRBV18 and TRBJ1-1): NAGVMQNPRHLVRRRGQEARLRCSPMKGHSHVYWYRQLPEEGLKFMVYLQKENIIDESGMPKERFSAEFPKEGPSILRIQQVVRGDSAAYFCASSQSIEAEAFFGQGTRLTVV.

This chain uses TRBV4-1 with TRBJ2-1; 8 bases agree with TRBD1. In germline, CDR1 is MGHRA, CDR2 YSYEKL. This CDR3 comprises 17 residues. Trimming at V came to 1 base and at J to 4 bases, leaving 9 bases not matched to a gene. The CDR3 DNA is TGCGCCAGCAGCCAAGTGGGGCAGGGGGCGAGGTACAATGAGCAGTTCTTC. Translation gives CASSQVGQGARYNEQFF.

This clonotype was counted at least ten times. The chain has TRBV29-1 and TRBJ2-3; no firm D call. This CDR3 is built from 11 residues. Per the germline V gene, CDR1 is SQVTM and CDR2 is ANQGSEA. V was shortened by 3 bases and J by 7 bases, with 8 bases between the two germline ends. The CDR3 nucleotides read TGCAGCGTTGATACCGGGCATACGCAGTATTTT. Protein: CSVDTGHTQYF.

The rearrangement uses TRBV12-2 and TRBJ1-5. TRBV12-2 is a known pseudogene. CDR3 length: 16 amino acids. The CDR3 DNA sequence: TGTGCAAGTCGCTTAGAGAACAGTGGTGGCAATCAGCCCCAGCATTTT. It encodes CASRLENSGGNQPQHF.